A selection of T cell receptor beta chains follows, all from one sample in a study of blood T cell repertoires in COVID-19. Assay: immunoSEQ multiplex PCR; the TCRdb copy retains only in-frame clones and omits some. The repertoire includes approximately 92,000 clones, 82% of them detected once, and roughly 18% sits in the top ten. Sequenced sample: peripheral blood. The receptors stem from an elderly man with acute or convalescent COVID-19. Both conserved end residues are part of each CDR3. Fields, in order: J gene, V gene, CDR3 protein.

>TRBJ1-3|TRBV7-8
CASSSGRGNTIYF
>TRBJ2-6|TRBV4-1
CASSLDLSGANVLTF
>TRBJ2-7|TRBV6-2/TRBV6-3
CASSGPSGLAGLYEQYF
>TRBJ1-6|TRBV5-4
CASSLETGVRNSPLHF
>TRBJ1-5|TRBV18
CASSPQLGRNQPQHF
>TRBJ1-2|TRBV19
CASSIDQIGRMTGYTF
>TRBJ1-2|TRBV18
CASSYTGNDGYTF
>TRBJ2-2|TRBV9
CASTPGGVLTAGELFF
>TRBJ2-2|TRBV3-1/TRBV3-2
CASSYRQGSTGELFF
>TRBJ2-2|TRBV7-9
CASRNRQGVANTGELFF
>TRBJ1-3|TRBV18
CASSNKNRDAGNTIYF
>TRBJ2-7|TRBV5-5
CASSLVDTSYEQYF
>TRBJ2-7|TRBV5-1
CASSLGRVSQALWSYEQYF
>TRBJ1-1|TRBV7-2
CASSLAQASGAFF
>TRBJ1-4|TRBV5-1
CASSSTTGGRELFF
>TRBJ1-4|TRBV6-5
CASRGQEKLFF
>TRBJ1-6|TRBV5-6
CASSYGDFGSSYNSPLHF
>TRBJ2-7|TRBV18
CASSPPGGSYEQYF
>TRBJ2-1|TRBV4-1
CASSQEGRPQQFF
>TRBJ2-1|TRBV19
CASRGRGSNEQFF
>TRBJ2-3|TRBV14
CASSQGRTSGGGDTQYF
>TRBJ2-1|TRBV11-2
CASSSSGRYNEQFF
>TRBJ1-5|TRBV18
CASSRDRGDNQPQHF
>TRBJ2-7|TRBV7-9
CASSLSGGLNYEQYF
>TRBJ2-5|TRBV14
CASSPLSWTGETQYF
>TRBJ1-5|TRBV7-2
CASSSSGGVNQPQHF
>TRBJ1-3|TRBV28
CASSLWQAGNTIYF
>TRBJ2-7|TRBV27
CASSFLGAPDEQYF
>TRBJ2-2|TRBV5-4
CASSLRGLGELFF
>TRBJ2-7|TRBV7-2
CASSRGTSSYEQYF
>TRBJ2-5|TRBV2
CASSSGSQETQYF
>TRBJ1-1|TRBV19
CASSTRTGFAFF
>TRBJ1-5|TRBV5-5
CASSSGTGINQPQHF
>TRBJ2-1|TRBV10-2
CASRGLAGVKGEQFF
>TRBJ2-1|TRBV6-5
CASTRIGGNEQFF
>TRBJ2-1|TRBV10-3
CAISESGTGGYNEQFF
>TRBJ2-1|TRBV11-2
CASSSGLAGGRNNEQFF
>TRBJ1-6|TRBV3-1/TRBV3-2
CASRDWGGALHF
>TRBJ1-6|TRBV28
CASSSTPSSYNSPLHF
>TRBJ2-7|TRBV10-2
CASSGRDMSSYEQYF
>TRBJ2-7|TRBV29-1
CSVVEAVSSEQYF
>TRBJ1-5|TRBV19
CASSIQDRGRNQPQHF
>TRBJ1-5|TRBV27
CASSSLYPGQGKNQPQHF
>TRBJ2-7|TRBV27
CASSLRAGSYEQYF
>TRBJ1-1|TRBV14
CASSPLTGGRTEAFF
>TRBJ2-3|TRBV11-2
CASSLFLAGTTDTQYF
>TRBJ2-6|TRBV10-2
CASRGQGSSGANVLTF
>TRBJ2-3|TRBV5-1
CASTEQGPDTQYF
>TRBJ2-3|TRBV28
CATAPGGQYTDTQYF
>TRBJ2-5|TRBV29-1
CSVRRAGGRQETQYF
>TRBJ1-3|TRBV6-5
CATLQGTSGNTIYF
>TRBJ2-3|TRBV28
CASISGLSTDTQYF
>TRBJ1-1|TRBV28
CASSSPNGRTEAFF
>TRBJ1-5|TRBV6-5
CASSSSSVYSNQPQHF
>TRBJ1-3|TRBV7-9
CASTKGESLQDFSGNTIYF
>TRBJ2-7|TRBV7-8
CASSLGLDSYEQYF
>TRBJ2-1|TRBV27
CASRVLSGGYNEQFF
>TRBJ2-7|TRBV4-1
CASSQTGQGWVEQYF
>TRBJ1-2|TRBV7-9
CASSLPGANYGYTF
>TRBJ2-7|TRBV5-1
CASSLVSGKFYEQYF